A single sample is the source of the 5 T cell receptor beta chains below, sequenced in a study of T-cell memory formation after mild COVID-19. TCRdb recomputed calls from the 5' RACE reads with MiXCR, one row per CDR3 protein. The top ten hold around a fifth of the sample, which has around 300,000 distinct CDR3 sequences, roughly 13% seen once. The specimen sequenced was PBMCs or a T cell subset sorted from them (not recorded which). The source of these receptors is a man between 18 and 35 years old who had mild COVID-19 (a few samples of this study predate the infection). Cell type and time point are not known.

This clonotype has at least ten counts. This chain links TRBV5-1 with TRBJ1-1; D perhaps matches TRBD1 (5 bases). The CDR3 totals 13 residues. V was shortened by 0 bases and J by 4 bases, with 7 bases between the two germline ends. The germline gives CDR1 SGHRS, CDR2 YFSETQ. The CDR3 protein is CASSLEGVTEAFF. The CDR3 nucleotides read TGCGCCAGCAGCTTGGAAGGGGTCACTGAAGCTTTCTTT.

This clonotype was found many times. The rearrangement links TRBV18 to TRBJ2-7, with D perhaps being TRBD1 or TRBD2 (5 bases each). The V gene lost 0 bases and the J gene lost 5 bases, with 14 bases spanning the gap. The length of the CDR3 is 15 residues. Germline CDR1 and CDR2: KGHSH and LQKENI. This chain's CDR3 is CASSPPSHGDDEQYF. The DNA of the CDR3 is TGTGCCAGCTCACCACCGAGCCACGGGGACGACGAGCAGTACTTC.

CDR3 DNA sequence: TGTGCCAGCCGAACGACACCGGGACAGGGAAGGCACACTGAAGCTTTCTTT. Protein sequence: CASRTTPGQGRHTEAFF. The chain couples TRBV6-1 to TRBJ1-1; 9 nucleotides agree with TRBD1. The length of the CDR3 is 17 residues. Germline loops: CDR1 MNHNS, CDR2 SASEGT. J gave up 3 bases and V 8 bases, and 16 bases lay outside the gene matches.

The chain is built from TRBV7-6 and TRBJ2-1; TRBD1 might be the D (5 bases). The germline gives CDR1 SGHVS, CDR2 FNYEAQ. Trimming took off 3 bases at V and 2 bases at J, with 11 bases between the two ends. This CDR3 spans 15 amino acids. The CDR3 sequence is CASSFRLTAYNEQFF. CDR3 DNA sequence: TGTGCCAGCAGCTTCCGTCTGACAGCCTACAATGAGCAGTTCTTC.

This clonotype has at least ten counts. The chain combines TRBV29-1 with TRBJ2-5; the D is unclear. Looked up from germline, CDR1 is SQVTM and CDR2 is ANQGSEA. V was pared by 4 bases and J by 1 base, with 10 bases between. The CDR3 is 13 amino acids. The CDR3 DNA follows: TGCAGCGTTGCCAGCGCCTTCCAAGAGACCCAGTACTTC. Its translation is CSVASAFQETQYF.